This T cell receptor (beta chain) was recorded in a study of early T cells in non-severe SARS-CoV-2 infection. TCRdb independently ran MiXCR on the 5' RACE reads; one entry per CDR3 protein. This sample carries tens of thousands of distinct CDR3 sequences, around 12% of them seen once, and the ten largest clones take 1.2%. Whole-study findings and limits: Matching with VDJdb favored anti-spike CD8 responses (missing private and CD4 specificities).

This clonotype was counted only a few times. Its antigen is undetermined. The CDR3 is 19 residues long. The ends lost 3 bases at V and 1 base at J; junction bases unmatched: 18. CDR1 SGHKS and CDR2 YYEKEE come from the germline V gene (reference sequence). The source of this sequence is an adult who was a healthcare worker with PCR-confirmed SARS-CoV-2 infection or an uninfected control (not recorded which). The donor label of this sample is uncertain. J is TRBJ1-1 and V is TRBV5-5; 7 nucleotides line up with TRBD1. The sample in question was whole blood, obtained at baseline. The CDR3 coding sequence is TGTGCCAGCAGCTGGAAGACAGGGTTGGTGTTTTTCTCGAACACTGAAGCTTTCTTT. Translating it yields CASSWKTGLVFFSNTEAFF.